This T cell receptor beta chain stems from a study of CD8 T cells in Susac syndrome. About the research overall: Of the sequenced Susac syndrome patients, roughly six had active disease and roughly eight were in remission.

This CDR3 has 14 residues. Germline-derived CDR1 and CDR2 are MNHNY and SVGAGI (reference sequence). Unmatched junction bases numbered 3, after V lost 2 bases and J lost 5 bases. The CD8+ and CD4+ T cells were isolated magnetically using a negative isolation approach, whereas the TEMRA cells were enriched by FACS. An input of roughly 0.45 to 1 ug of RNA was subjected to reverse transcription using random hexamers. TCR beta CDR3 was amplified by immunoSEQ multiplex PCR. This amplification extended across 54 Vbeta and 13 Jbeta segments. Via MiXCR, TCRdb re-called the immunoSEQ multiplex PCR reads, giving one row per CDR3 protein. Among about 140,000 distinct CDR3 sequences listed, 95% were seen once.

V usage is TRBV6-6 and J usage is TRBJ2-4, with 7 positions matching TRBD1. The clonotype originates from a human donor with Susac syndrome. The specimen was CD4+ T cells from PBMCs. As DNA, the CDR3 is TGTGCCAGCAGTTACGGACAGGCCCAAAACATTCAGTACTTC. The encoded protein is CASSYGQAQNIQYF.